Sequencing of this T cell receptor (beta chain) was carried out in a study of OX40 agonist ivuxolimab in advanced cancers. Trimming shortened V by 5 bases and J by 0 bases, and 14 bases separated the two germline ends. The CDR3 loop spans 15 amino acids. Germline V CDR1 and CDR2: SGHVS, FNYEAQ. The assay was immunoSEQ multiplex PCR, and TCRdb's table has in-frame clones only and misses some. The sample lists 45,000 to 65,000 clones, approximately 89% occurring once. This clone was seen only a few times. This specimen consisted of CD4+ or CD8+ T cells sorted from blood, obtained in a trial of the OX40 agonist ivuxolimab. This TCR came from an adult with an advanced solid tumor such as melanoma, head and neck, liver or kidney cancer. The chain is built from TRBV7-6 and TRBJ2-7, with a weak D call TRBD1 (6 bases). CDR3 amino acids: CASSEEGVNSYEQYF. In DNA form, the CDR3 reads TGTGCCAGCAGCGAAGAGGGGGTGAACTCCTACGAGCAGTACTTC.